This paragraph reports one TCR beta chain. In the original analysis: Amplification from reference gene primers served as the basis for estimated nucleated cell counts. Assay used: immunoSEQ multiplex PCR; TCRdb lists only in-frame clones, some missing. The DNA was the basis for D and trimming; V, J and clone size are from that table. The sample gives 130,000 or so clones, roughly nine tenths of which show up once; 25% to 30% is in the top ten. This entry belongs to a study of blood T cell repertoires in COVID-19. Turning to the study itself: Sites in the United States, Italy and Spain provided acute and convalescent COVID-19 samples. T cells, B-cell-depleted T cells, or PBMCs provided the cDNA or gDNA that served as material.

Sequenced sample: peripheral blood. This TCR was sampled from a man in his 70s with active or convalescent COVID-19.

The CDR3 region is CASSYNDRGVSYEQYF. CDR3 nucleotides: TGTGCCAGCTCATACAACGACAGGGGGGTATCCTACGAGCAGTACTTC. The chain links TRBV18 to TRBJ2-7; 9 bases fit TRBD1. V lost 5 bases to trimming and J lost 1 base; unmatched junction nucleotides: 9. Germline CDR1 and CDR2: KGHSH and LQKENI. The CDR3 covers 16 residues.